One T cell receptor beta chain is described in this entry. This specimen belongs to a study of blood T cell repertoires in COVID-19. Enrolled through a virtual design, the participants were between roughly 18 and 100 years of age and came from about two dozen US areas. Clinical histories supplied by participants themselves formed the basis of cohort assignment. Under the authors' procedure: Reference gene primer amplification in the assay estimated nucleated cell counts. Only in-frame clones appear in the TCRdb table, and some are missing; sequencing was by immunoSEQ multiplex PCR. V, J and clone size derive from that table, while D and trimming were established from the DNA sequence. The data hold 200,000 to 250,000 clones, with 86% observed a single time. This CDR3 is 12 amino acids long. V dropped 2 bases and J dropped 7 bases, with 5 bases sitting between them. Germline lookup yields CDR1 SNHLY and CDR2 FYNNEI.

The chain links TRBV2 to TRBJ2-2, with D maybe TRBD1 (5 bases). Sequenced: PBMCs or T cells enriched from blood (not recorded which). This sequence was found in a woman aged 40 to 50 with acute COVID-19. The CDR3 here is CASSEQGGELFF. In DNA form, the CDR3 reads TGTGCCAGCAGTGAACAGGGCGGGGAGCTGTTTTTT.